The next 8 T cell receptor beta chains were all read from a single sample in a study of CD8+CD57+ T cells in acquired aplastic anemia. Both TCR beta VDJ combination and CDR3 sequence profiling were carried out. Genomic DNA was the template for this profiling. TCRdb processed the reads anew with MiXCR; each CDR3 protein has one entry. Of some 280,000 distinct CDR3 sequences in the sample, around 60% are singletons; the top ten hold 6.5% to 10%. Sequencing was done on a sample of sorted CD4+, CD8+, or CD8+CD57+ T cells (not recorded which) from PBMCs. Receptors originate from a human donor with severe aplastic anemia or a healthy control (not recorded which).

The chain employs TRBV4-1 and TRBJ2-4; D remains unclear. Trimming cost V 1 base and J 0 bases, with 7 bases left between them. The CDR3 consists of 15 residues. Germline V lookup: CDR1 MGHRA, CDR2 YSYEKL. CDR3 sequence reads: CASSQGRLAKNIQYF. DNA of the CDR3: TGCGCCAGCAGCCAAGGGCGCCTAGCCAAAAACATTCAGTACTTC.

The chain employs TRBV10-1 and TRBJ2-7, with D perhaps matching TRBD1 or TRBD2 (5 bases each). V gave up 5 bases and J gave up 7 bases, with 18 bases separating them. Per germline, CDR1 WNHNN and CDR2 SYGVQD (reference sequence). The length of the CDR3 is 14 residues. CDR3 coding DNA: TGCGCCAGCAGTCCTAGTTCCGGGGCTCCGGAGCAGTACTTC. Its protein is CASSPSSGAPEQYF.

This clonotype was counted at least ten times. This chain connects TRBV6-5 to TRBJ1-6; tentatively, D is TRBD1 (5 bases). The CDR3 contains 14 residues. Germline V gene data show CDR1 as MNHEY and CDR2 as SVGAGI. V lost 7 bases to trimming and J lost 5 bases, with 12 bases between them. The CDR3 bases are TGTGCCAGCACCACCGGGACGGATAATTCACCCCTCCACTTT. This encodes CASTTGTDNSPLHF.

This clonotype was seen ten or more times. The CDR3: CASSQEVSVSGANVLTF. DNA of the CDR3: TGCGCCAGCAGCCAAGAGGTGTCCGTCTCTGGGGCCAACGTCCTGACTTTC. The chain couples TRBV4-3 to TRBJ2-6; D gene unclear. Germline V gene data show CDR1 as LGHNA and CDR2 as YSLEER. Trimming took off 0 bases at V and 0 bases at J, with 9 bases between the two ends. This CDR3 region has 17 residues.

CDR3 region: CASSDLGVGTQYF. CDR3 DNA: TGTGCCAGCAGTGACCTAGGGGTTGGGACGCAGTATTTT. The chain has TRBV2 and TRBJ2-3, with D possibly being TRBD1 (5 bases). The CDR3 has 13 amino acids. V gave up 3 bases and J gave up 9 bases, with 13 bases separating them. CDR1 is SNHLY, CDR2 FYNNEI, per germline. The whole variable domain, filled in from reference TRBV2 and TRBJ2-3, reads EPEVTQTPSHQVTQMGQEVILRCVPISNHLYFYWYRQILGQKVEFLVSFYNNEISEKSEIFDDQFSVERPDGSNFTLKIRSTKLEDSAMYFCASSDLGVGTQYFGPGTRLTVL.

This clonotype was observed a few times. The rearrangement uses TRBV20-1 and TRBJ2-1, with unresolved D. Per the germline V gene, CDR1 is DFQATT and CDR2 is SNEGSKA (reference sequence). There are 11 residues in the CDR3. V lost 5 bases, J lost 5 bases, and 7 bases lay in between. Here the CDR3 reads CSAPSNNEQFF. CDR3 DNA sequence: TGCAGTGCTCCCTCGAACAATGAGCAGTTCTTC.

At least ten counts were recorded for this clonotype. The chain links TRBV4-3 to TRBJ1-1; D ambiguous. The CDR3 loop spans 15 amino acids. Germline V CDR1 and CDR2: LGHNA, YSLEER. V lost 0 bases, J lost 7 bases, and 15 bases lay in between. The CDR3 spells CASSQEAYRTFEAFF. The CDR3 DNA reads TGCGCCAGCAGCCAAGAAGCCTATCGAACATTTGAAGCTTTCTTT.

The gene calls are TRBV9 and TRBJ2-7; TRBD2 agrees at 8 bases. V gave up 3 bases and J gave up 6 bases; unmatched junction bases: 8. CDR1 and CDR2 from the germline V gene are SGDLS and YYNGEE. The CDR3 covers 14 residues. The CDR3 DNA follows: TGTGCCAGCAGCGGCTCGGGGGGGCTGCTCGAGCAGTACTTC. This encodes CASSGSGGLLEQYF. Full variable domain (outside the CDR3, taken from reference TRBV9 and TRBJ2-7): DSGVTQTPKHLITATGQRVTLRCSPRSGDLSVYWYQQSLDQGLQFLIQYYNGEERAKGNILERFSAQQFPDLHSELNLSSLELGDSALYFCASSGSGGLLEQYFGPGTRLTVT.